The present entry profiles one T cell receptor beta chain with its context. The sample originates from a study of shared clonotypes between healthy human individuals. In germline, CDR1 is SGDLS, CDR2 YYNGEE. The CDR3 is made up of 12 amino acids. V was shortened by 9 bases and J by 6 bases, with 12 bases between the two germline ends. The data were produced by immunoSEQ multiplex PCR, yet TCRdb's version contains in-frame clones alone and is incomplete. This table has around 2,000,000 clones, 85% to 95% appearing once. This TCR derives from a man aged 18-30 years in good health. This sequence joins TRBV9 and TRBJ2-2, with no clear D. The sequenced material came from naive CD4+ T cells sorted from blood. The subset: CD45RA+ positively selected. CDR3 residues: CANCHGAGELFF. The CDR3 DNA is TGTGCCAACTGTCATGGGGCCGGGGAGCTGTTTTTT.